This record covers a single TCR beta chain. Its antigen remains unidentified. This sample is drawn from a study of T-cell reconstitution after alpha-beta-depleted transplantation in children. General observations from the study: Surviving recipient T cells and thymic progenitors accounted for the high day-60 TCRbeta diversity observed in some patients. When one year had passed after transplant, most T-cell counts and diversity came from newly produced T cells. It was reported that alpha-beta T cells came from several hundred expanded graft clones (about two months after transplant).

Unique molecular identifiers tagged the TCRbeta library. In TCRdb, the PCR reads were re-called with MiXCR into one record per CDR3 protein. The data contain 800,000 to 1,000,000 distinct CDR3 sequences, around 30% of them singletons. This CDR3 has 15 residues. V lost 4 bases and J lost 2, with 12 bases in between. Germline lookup yields CDR1 MNHEY and CDR2 SVGAGI. The source is a boy under two years old who had a stem cell transplant for SCID, so the T cells may come from the graft donor. Sequenced here: PBMCs, mostly from graft donor cells, sampled 360 days after TCRalphabeta/CD19-depleted stem cell transplant. V is TRBV6-5 and J is TRBJ1-5; a possible D gene is TRBD1 (5 bases). CDR3 in amino acids: CASSSWDGRNQPQHF. CDR3 bases: TGTGCCAGCAGTTCCTGGGACGGACGCAATCAGCCCCAGCATTTT.